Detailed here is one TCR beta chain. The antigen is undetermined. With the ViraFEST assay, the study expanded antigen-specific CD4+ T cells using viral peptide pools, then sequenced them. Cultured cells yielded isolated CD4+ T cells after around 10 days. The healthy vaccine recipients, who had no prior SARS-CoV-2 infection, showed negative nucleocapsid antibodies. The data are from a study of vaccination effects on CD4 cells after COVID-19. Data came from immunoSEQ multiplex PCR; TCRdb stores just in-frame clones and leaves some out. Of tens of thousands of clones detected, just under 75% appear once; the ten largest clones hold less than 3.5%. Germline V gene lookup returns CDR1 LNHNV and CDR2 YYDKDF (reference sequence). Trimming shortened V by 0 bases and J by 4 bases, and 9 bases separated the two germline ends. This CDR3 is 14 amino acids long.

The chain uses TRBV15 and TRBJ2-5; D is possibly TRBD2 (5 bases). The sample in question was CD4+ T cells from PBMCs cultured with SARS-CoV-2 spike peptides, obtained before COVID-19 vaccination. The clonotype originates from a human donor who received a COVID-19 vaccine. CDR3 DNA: TGTGCCACCAGCAGAGATTTGGCGGGAGAGACCCAGTACTTC. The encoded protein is CATSRDLAGETQYF.